The next 32 T cell receptor beta chains were all read from a single sample in a study of blood T cell repertoires in COVID-19. Using immunoSEQ multiplex PCR, the repertoire was profiled, and TCRdb retains in-frame clones only, with some absent. The top ten hold roughly 3.5% of the sample, which has 220,000 or so clones, about four fifths seen once. The sequenced material came from PBMCs or T cells enriched from blood (not recorded which). The receptor set was obtained from a woman aged 55-70 years who had recovered from COVID-19.

This chain connects TRBV6-1 to TRBJ2-5; TRBD2 aligns across 9 bases. Germline V gene sequence: CDR1 MNHNS, CDR2 SASEGT. Trimming cost V 3 bases and J 0 bases; bases outside gene matches: 2. The CDR3 is 15 amino acids. In DNA, the CDR3 is TGTGCCAGCAGTGAGGCTAGCGGGGACCAAGAGACCCAGTACTTC. It translates to CASSEASGDQETQYF.

This clone was observed a handful of times. The rearrangement joins TRBV4-1 to TRBJ1-4; a possible D gene is TRBD1 (6 bases). This CDR3 comprises 15 residues. From germline, CDR1 is MGHRA and CDR2 YSYEKL. The germline V and J ends were trimmed by 0 bases and 6 bases, with 11 bases remaining between them. CDR3 coding DNA: TGCGCCAGCAGCCAAGATCGGGCAGGGGATGAAAAACTGTTTTTT. Translation gives CASSQDRAGDEKLFF.

This clone was detected only a few times. CDR3 sequence reads: CASSPTTGRSSYNEQFF. CDR3 DNA: TGTGCCAGCTCACCGACCACAGGGCGGAGCTCCTACAATGAGCAGTTCTTC. This sequence joins TRBV18 and TRBJ2-1; maybe TRBD1 (6 bases). Germline V gene lookup returns CDR1 KGHSH and CDR2 LQKENI. The CDR3 length is 17 residues. With 3 bases removed from V and 0 bases from J, the gap between germline ends came to 15 bases.

The rearrangement uses TRBV19 and TRBJ1-2, with a weak D call TRBD1 (5 bases). V was trimmed by 4 bases and J by 5 bases, leaving 11 bases between them. CDR3 length: 13 residues. CDR1 LNHDA and CDR2 SQIVND come from the germline V gene (reference sequence). The CDR3 region has the DNA TGTGCCAGTAGTAAAGGGGCGGATTATGGCTACACCTTC. Translated, it gives CASSKGADYGYTF.

The rearrangement uses TRBV7-2 and TRBJ2-7; D is undetermined. This CDR3 comprises 12 residues. Trimming stripped 5 bases from V and 2 bases from J, with 7 bases between. Germline V gives CDR1 SGHTA, CDR2 FQGNSA. This CDR3 is CASSASTYEQYF. In DNA form, the CDR3 reads TGTGCCAGCAGCGCCTCTACCTACGAGCAGTACTTC.

The CDR3 spells CASSLSSGASTEAFF. CDR3 bases: TGTGCCAGCAGCTTATCGTCAGGGGCGAGCACTGAAGCTTTCTTT. This chain uses TRBV7-9 with TRBJ1-1; tentatively, D is TRBD1 (6 bases). The CDR3 contains 15 residues. Trimming stripped 2 bases from V and 4 bases from J, with 14 bases between. Germline-derived CDR1 and CDR2 are SEHNR and FQNEAQ (reference sequence).

The rearrangement links TRBV28 to TRBJ2-2, with TRBD1 matching 8 bases. This CDR3 has 15 amino acids. Germline V gene lookup returns CDR1 MDHEN and CDR2 SYDVKM. The trim removed 5 bases at V and 1 base at J, leaving 3 bases unmatched. Written as DNA, the CDR3 is TGTGCCAGCAGTACCGGGACAGGGAACACCGGGGAGCTGTTTTTT. Protein sequence: CASSTGTGNTGELFF.

This CDR3 reads CASRGTLTPYNEQFF. CDR3 nucleotides: TGTGCCAGCAGGGGGACTTTAACCCCCTACAATGAGCAGTTCTTC. The chain combines TRBV2 with TRBJ2-1; the D gene is possibly TRBD2 (6 bases). The germline gives CDR1 SNHLY, CDR2 FYNNEI. The CDR3 sequence is 15 residues long. The V end lost 6 bases, the J end lost 2 bases, and 14 bases lay between the germline ends.

This chain connects TRBV7-2 to TRBJ2-4; tentatively, D is TRBD2 (6 bases). This CDR3 has 14 residues. V dropped 5 bases and J dropped 7 bases, with 15 bases sitting between them. The germline gives CDR1 SGHTA, CDR2 FQGNSA. CDR3 loop: CASSEGTLRNIQYF. The CDR3 coding sequence is TGTGCCAGCAGCGAGGGGACTCTCCGGAACATTCAGTACTTC.

V and J are TRBV15 and TRBJ1-6; D is possibly TRBD1 (6 bases). V was cut by 0 bases and J by 0 bases, with 18 bases left in between. The CDR3 has 20 amino acids. Germline V lookup: CDR1 LNHNV, CDR2 YYDKDF (reference sequence). The CDR3 nucleotides are TGTGCCACCAGCAGAGATAGAGGGGGATCAGCTAGCTCCTATAATTCACCCCTCCACTTT. Its protein product is CATSRDRGGSASSYNSPLHF.

This clone was recorded only once. This chain joins TRBV13 and TRBJ2-7; TRBD1 might be the D (6 bases). Trimming stripped 5 bases from V and 6 bases from J, with 14 bases between. Germline lookup yields CDR1 PRHDT and CDR2 FYEKMQ (reference sequence). This CDR3 spans 13 amino acids. CDR3 loop: CASSPTGTGEQYF. CDR3 nucleotides: TGTGCCAGCAGCCCTACAGGGACCGGCGAGCAGTACTTC.

This clone was seen just once. The V call is TRBV5-1, the J call TRBJ2-2; no definite D call. The CDR3 length is 15 residues. V gave up 4 bases and J gave up 1 base, with 11 bases separating them. The germline V gene has CDR1 SGHRS and CDR2 YFSETQ. The CDR3 nucleotides read TGCGCCAGCAGCGTAACTCTAGGGAACACCGGGGAGCTGTTTTTT. Protein: CASSVTLGNTGELFF.

The CDR3 sequence: CASRRDSRNTEAFF. Here the CDR3 DNA reads TGTGCCAGTAGACGGGACAGTCGGAACACTGAAGCTTTCTTT. J is TRBJ1-1 and V is TRBV19, with 7 bases lining up with TRBD1. Trimming at V came to 6 bases and at J to 1 base, leaving 5 bases not matched to a gene. CDR3 length equals 14 residues. Germline loops: CDR1 LNHDA, CDR2 SQIVND (reference sequence).

The chain recombines TRBV29-1 with TRBJ1-2; 10 nucleotides agree with TRBD1. The V and J ends lost 5 bases and 5 bases, in that order; junction bases with no gene match: 8. CDR3 size: 14 residues. Germline CDR1 and CDR2: SQVTM and ANQGSEA. CDR3 in DNA: TGCAGCGTTAGGAGACAGGGGGCTTTTTATGGCTACACCTTC. It is translated as CSVRRQGAFYGYTF.

V is TRBV7-9 and J is TRBJ1-6; the D is unclear. Germline lookup yields CDR1 SEHNR and CDR2 FQNEAQ (reference sequence). The CDR3 consists of 13 residues. V shed 8 bases and J shed 0 bases, with 5 bases lying between them. The CDR3 reads CASGRSYNSPLHF. CDR3 bases: TGTGCCAGCGGGCGCTCCTATAATTCACCCCTCCACTTT.

This clone was observed once. V usage is TRBV6-5 and J usage is TRBJ2-7, with D possibly TRBD1 on 6 matching bases. The V gene's germline CDR1 is MNHEY and CDR2 SVGAGI. This CDR3 region has 14 residues. Trimming removed 7 bases from V and 6 bases from J, with 19 bases in between. CDR3 region: CASIPREQGIEQYF. The CDR3 DNA reads TGTGCCAGCATCCCTCGGGAACAGGGAATCGAGCAGTACTTC.

The chain recombines TRBV7-2 with TRBJ2-4; 7 positions agree with TRBD2. Germline-derived CDR1 and CDR2 are SGHTA and FQGNSA. V was pared by 3 bases and J by 1 base, with 6 bases of the junction left unmatched. This CDR3 spans 16 amino acids. CDR3 sequence: CASSFRAGSAKNIQYF. In nucleotides, the CDR3 is TGTGCCAGCAGCTTCCGAGCGGGGAGTGCCAAAAACATTCAGTACTTC.

The gene calls are TRBV27 and TRBJ2-2, with a weak D call TRBD1 (6 bases). CDR3 length equals 16 residues. Trimming took off 6 bases at V and 4 bases at J, with 18 bases between the two ends. In germline, CDR1 is MNHEY, CDR2 SMNVEV (reference sequence). The CDR3 nucleotides read TGTGCCAGCAGCTCAGACTTACAGGGAATCACCGGGGAGCTGTTTTTT. Its protein is CASSSDLQGITGELFF.

This CDR3 reads CASSEKPGQGNQPQHF. CDR3 bases: TGTGCCAGCAGTGAGAAGCCGGGACAGGGGAATCAGCCCCAGCATTTT. The chain has TRBV6-1 and TRBJ1-5; 10 bases align to TRBD1. Trimming took 3 bases from V and 4 from J; bases not matched to a gene: 6. The germline gives CDR1 MNHNS, CDR2 SASEGT. The length of the CDR3 is 16 residues.

The chain uses TRBV10-2 and TRBJ2-3; TRBD1 aligns across 9 bases. Germline assignment: CDR1 WSHSY and CDR2 SAAADI. This CDR3 comprises 16 residues. Losses at the gene ends were 6 bases for V and 2 bases for J; bases not matched to a gene: 9. The CDR3: CASSTSDRGYTDTQYF. The CDR3 DNA is TGCGCCAGCAGCACCTCGGACAGGGGATACACAGATACGCAGTATTTT.

This clone was counted only a few times. The rearrangement uses TRBV5-6 and TRBJ1-6; 8 positions agree with TRBD1. CDR1 SGHDT and CDR2 YYEEEE come from the germline V gene. After removal of 4 bases from V and 10 bases from J, the junction contained 7 bases not matched to a gene. CDR3 length: 14 residues. The chain's CDR3 is CASSRRGLGSPLHF. DNA of the CDR3: TGTGCCAGCAGCCGCAGGGGGCTAGGATCACCCCTCCACTTT.

The rearrangement links TRBV6-2 or TRBV6-3 to TRBJ1-5; D is unresolved. Germline loops: CDR1 MNHEY, CDR2 SVGEGT. V shed 3 bases and J shed 3 bases, with 6 bases lying between them. The CDR3 loop spans 13 amino acids. CDR3 residues: CASSYLDNQPQHF. CDR3 nucleotide sequence: TGTGCCAGCAGTTATTTAGACAATCAGCCCCAGCATTTT.

The rearrangement joins TRBV6-1 to TRBJ1-2; D remains ambiguous. The CDR3 runs 14 residues. V gave up 2 bases and J gave up 0 bases, with 7 bases separating them. Germline loops: CDR1 MNHNS, CDR2 SASEGT. CDR3 nucleotides: TGTGCCAGCAGTGAACTAGTAGCTAACTATGGCTACACCTTC. The encoded protein is CASSELVANYGYTF.

This chain uses TRBV24-1 with TRBJ1-2, with D possibly TRBD1 on 6 matching bases. In germline, CDR1 is KGHDR, CDR2 SFDVKD. V lost 4 bases and J lost 5, with 10 bases in between. This CDR3 is built from 13 residues. CDR3 coding DNA: TGTGCCACCAGTGACAAAGGGGGATATGGCTACACCTTC. Translation: CATSDKGGYGYTF.

The V call is TRBV27, the J call TRBJ2-7; D is perhaps TRBD2 (5 bases). V shed 6 bases and J shed 2 bases, with 11 bases lying between them. This CDR3 contains 13 residues. The germline V gene encodes CDR1 MNHEY and CDR2 SMNVEV (reference sequence). The CDR3 spells CASSPGGPYEQYF. CDR3 coding DNA: TGTGCCAGCAGCCCTGGAGGTCCCTACGAGCAGTACTTC.

The rearrangement links TRBV19 to TRBJ2-1, with D perhaps TRBD2 (6 bases). This CDR3 has 14 residues. Germline V CDR1 and CDR2: LNHDA, SQIVND (reference sequence). V lost 5 bases, J lost 4 bases, and 12 bases lay in between. In DNA, the CDR3 is TGTGCCAGTAGTGACGGGACTCAGTACAATGAGCAGTTCTTC. Its protein product is CASSDGTQYNEQFF.

This clone was seen a single time. The rearrangement joins TRBV7-9 to TRBJ1-5, with a tentative D call TRBD1 (5 bases). The V end was cut by 4 bases, the J end by 2 bases, with 12 bases between. This CDR3 is 15 amino acids long. Per the germline V gene, CDR1 is SEHNR and CDR2 is FQNEAQ (reference sequence). CDR3 in amino acids: CASSWGGGGNQPQHF. The CDR3 DNA sequence: TGTGCCAGCAGCTGGGGGGGAGGTGGCAATCAGCCCCAGCATTTT.

The chain has TRBV18 and TRBJ2-7; 13 nucleotides match TRBD2. This CDR3 spans 14 amino acids. The trim removed 3 bases at V and 7 bases at J, leaving 3 bases unmatched. Germline V gives CDR1 KGHSH, CDR2 LQKENI. DNA for the CDR3: TGTGCCAGCTCACCCGGACTAGCGGGGGATGAGCAGTACTTC. Protein product: CASSPGLAGDEQYF.

The chain recombines TRBV5-4 with TRBJ2-7; 10 bases are shared with TRBD1. The CDR3 covers 17 residues. The germline V gene has CDR1 SGHNT and CDR2 YYREEE (reference sequence). After removal of 4 bases from V and 3 bases from J, the junction contained 13 bases not matched to a gene. The CDR3: CASSPQSTGQGIYEQYF. The CDR3 DNA reads as TGTGCCAGCAGCCCCCAATCCACGGGACAGGGGATCTACGAGCAGTACTTC.

This clone was counted between two and nine times. The rearrangement joins TRBV7-9 to TRBJ1-4; D is unclear. The CDR3 contains 15 residues. V was cut by 1 base and J by 4 bases, with 10 bases left in between. The V gene's germline CDR1 is SEHNR and CDR2 FQNEAQ (reference sequence). The CDR3 nucleotides read TGTGCCAGCAGCTTAGATTATCACGGTAATGAAAAACTGTTTTTT. It translates to CASSLDYHGNEKLFF.

As DNA, the CDR3 is TGTGCCAGCAGCCAAGGAGGGAGTAGGGCAGATACGCAGTATTTT. It encodes CASSQGGSRADTQYF. This rearrangement joins TRBV4-2 to TRBJ2-3; TRBD2 might be the D (5 bases). The CDR3 is 15 residues long. Between the trimmed V and J ends, which lost 1 base and 4 bases, there was a span of 12 bases. Germline V CDR1 and CDR2: LGHNA, YNFKEQ.

This clone has more than one count but fewer than ten. V is TRBV21-1 and J is TRBJ2-7; no check of the table's D call, TRBD1, against the DNA was made. TRBV21-1 is termed a pseudogene. The CDR3 has 15 amino acids. The CDR3 here is CASSKGQSVIYEQYF. CDR3 nucleotide sequence: TGTGCCAGCAGCAAAGGGCAGTCCGTCATTTACGAGCAGTACTTC.